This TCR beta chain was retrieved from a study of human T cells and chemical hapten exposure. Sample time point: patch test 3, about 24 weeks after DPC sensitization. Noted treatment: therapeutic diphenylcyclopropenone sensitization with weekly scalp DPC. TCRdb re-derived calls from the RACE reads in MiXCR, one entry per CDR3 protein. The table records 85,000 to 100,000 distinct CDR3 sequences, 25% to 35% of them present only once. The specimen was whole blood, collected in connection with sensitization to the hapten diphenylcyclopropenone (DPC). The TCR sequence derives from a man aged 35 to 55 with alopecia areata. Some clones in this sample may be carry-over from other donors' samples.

The DNA of the CDR3 is TGTGCCAGCAGCAGGACTGCCTACGAGCAGTACTTC. Translating gives CASSRTAYEQYF. The rearrangement links TRBV11-1 to TRBJ2-7; D is possibly TRBD2 (5 bases). This CDR3 region has 12 residues. Between the trimmed V and J ends, which lost 5 bases and 2 bases, there was a span of 7 bases. Germline loops: CDR1 SGHAT, CDR2 FQDESV (reference sequence).